These T cell receptor beta chains were read from a single sample in a study of Graves' ophthalmopathy and Graves' hyperthyroidism. TCRdb analysed the multiplex PCR reads with MiXCR anew, one entry per CDR3 protein. Of about 600,000 distinct CDR3 sequences in the sample, about 40% are singletons; the top ten hold about 4.2%. The sample comprised peripheral blood or thyroid tissue (not recorded which). The receptors originated from an adult man with Graves' hyperthyroidism. Both conserved end residues are part of each CDR3. A D gene is named only where the DNA matches it firmly. Expanded clones are given a class, and other clones once, few, many or no size at all.

few	-	TRBV29-1	TRBJ2-5	CSVEDQWGETQYF	TGCAGCGTTGAAGATCAATGGGGAGAGACCCAGTACTTC
-	-	TRBV29-1	TRBJ1-1	CSLGGAVNTEAFF	TGCAGTTTGGGAGGGGCAGTGAACACTGAAGCTTTCTTT
many	-	TRBV28	TRBJ1-2	CATTRNYGYTF	TGTGCAACCACCCGGAACTATGGCTACACCTTC
-	-	TRBV30	TRBJ1-2	CASERDWRYTF	TGTGCTTCGGAAAGGGATTGGCGCTACACCTTC
many	TRBD1	TRBV20-1	TRBJ1-1	CSATGTADTEAFF	TGCAGTGCTACCGGGACAGCGGACACTGAAGCTTTCTTT
-	-	TRBV2	TRBJ1-6	CASSQHRTPSSYNSPLHF	TGTGCCAGCAGCCAACACAGGACACCGAGCTCCTATAATTCACCCCTCCACTTT
-	-	TRBV29-1	TRBJ2-6	CSTWDQSSGANVLTF	TGCAGCACCTGGGATCAGAGCTCTGGGGCCAACGTCCTGACTTTC
-	-	TRBV20-1	TRBJ2-6	CSARGLAPSGANVLTF	TGCAGTGCTAGAGGGCTAGCGCCTTCTGGGGCCAACGTCCTGACTTTC
-	TRBD1	TRBV13	TRBJ1-4	CASTEGQGNEKLFF	TGTGCCAGTACCGAGGGACAGGGGAATGAAAAACTGTTTTTT
many	-	TRBV20-1	TRBJ1-5	CSARPPVVSGQPQHF	TGCAGTGCTAGACCCCCGGTAGTTTCTGGACAGCCCCAGCATTTT
-	TRBD2	TRBV5-4	TRBJ2-1	CASMTSGYNEQFF	TGTGCCAGCATGACTAGCGGTTACAATGAGCAGTTCTTC
few	TRBD2	TRBV28	TRBJ2-7	CASSLGRGVYYEQYF	TGTGCCAGCAGCCTAGGGCGGGGGGTCTACTACGAGCAGTACTTC
-	-	TRBV30	TRBJ2-7	CAWRRGAYEQYF	TGTGCCTGGAGAAGGGGTGCCTACGAGCAGTACTTC
-	-	TRBV2	TRBJ1-4	CASSEVYSNEKLFF	TGTGCCAGCAGTGAGGTCTATAGCAATGAAAAACTGTTTTTT
-	TRBD1	TRBV24-1	TRBJ1-1	CAQGVGSTEAFF	TGTGCCCAGGGGGTGGGGAGCACTGAAGCTTTCTTT
many	-	TRBV29-1	TRBJ1-6	CSVRDNNSPLHF	TGCAGCGTCCGGGACAATAATTCACCCCTCCACTTT